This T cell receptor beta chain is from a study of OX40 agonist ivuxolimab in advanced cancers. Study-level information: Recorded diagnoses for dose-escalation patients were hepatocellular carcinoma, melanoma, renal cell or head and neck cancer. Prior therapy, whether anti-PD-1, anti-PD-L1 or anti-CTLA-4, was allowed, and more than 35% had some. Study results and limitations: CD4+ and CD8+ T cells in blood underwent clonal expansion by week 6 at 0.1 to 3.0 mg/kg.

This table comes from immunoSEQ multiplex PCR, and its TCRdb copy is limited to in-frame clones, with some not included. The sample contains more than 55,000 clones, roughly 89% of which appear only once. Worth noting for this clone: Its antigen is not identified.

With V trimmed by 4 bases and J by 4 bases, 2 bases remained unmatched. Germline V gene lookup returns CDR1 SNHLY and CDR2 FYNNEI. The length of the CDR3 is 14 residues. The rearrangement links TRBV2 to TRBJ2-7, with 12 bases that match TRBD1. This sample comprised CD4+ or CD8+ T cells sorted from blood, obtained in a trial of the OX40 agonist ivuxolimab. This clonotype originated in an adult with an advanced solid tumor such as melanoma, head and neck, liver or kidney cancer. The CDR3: CASSGDRGPYEQYF. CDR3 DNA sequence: TGTGCCAGCAGTGGGGACAGGGGGCCATACGAGCAGTACTTC.